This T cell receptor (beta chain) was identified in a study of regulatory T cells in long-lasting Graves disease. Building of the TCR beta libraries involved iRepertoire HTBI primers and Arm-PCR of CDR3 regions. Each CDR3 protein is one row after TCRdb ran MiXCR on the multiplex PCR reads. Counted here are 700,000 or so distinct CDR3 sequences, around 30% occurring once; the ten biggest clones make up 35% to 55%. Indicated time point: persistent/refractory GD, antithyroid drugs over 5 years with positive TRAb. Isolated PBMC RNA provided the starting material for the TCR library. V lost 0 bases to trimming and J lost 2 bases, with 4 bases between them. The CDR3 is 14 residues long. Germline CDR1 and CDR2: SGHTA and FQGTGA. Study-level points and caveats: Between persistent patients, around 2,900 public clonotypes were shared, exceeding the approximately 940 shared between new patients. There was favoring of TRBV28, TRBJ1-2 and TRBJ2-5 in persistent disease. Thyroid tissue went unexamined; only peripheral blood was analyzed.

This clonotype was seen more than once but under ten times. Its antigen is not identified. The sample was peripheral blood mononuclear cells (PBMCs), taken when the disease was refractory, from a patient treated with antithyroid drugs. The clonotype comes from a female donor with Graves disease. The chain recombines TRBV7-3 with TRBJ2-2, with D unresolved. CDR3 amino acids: CASSLTDNTGELFF. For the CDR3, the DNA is TGTGCCAGCAGCTTAACTGATAACACCGGGGAGCTGTTTTTT. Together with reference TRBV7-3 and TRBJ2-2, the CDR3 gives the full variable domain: GAGVSQTPSNKVTEKGKYVELRCDPISGHTALYWYRQSLGQGPEFLIYFQGTGAADDSGLPNDRFFAVRPEGSVSTLKIQRTERGDSAVYLCASSLTDNTGELFFGEGSRLTVL.